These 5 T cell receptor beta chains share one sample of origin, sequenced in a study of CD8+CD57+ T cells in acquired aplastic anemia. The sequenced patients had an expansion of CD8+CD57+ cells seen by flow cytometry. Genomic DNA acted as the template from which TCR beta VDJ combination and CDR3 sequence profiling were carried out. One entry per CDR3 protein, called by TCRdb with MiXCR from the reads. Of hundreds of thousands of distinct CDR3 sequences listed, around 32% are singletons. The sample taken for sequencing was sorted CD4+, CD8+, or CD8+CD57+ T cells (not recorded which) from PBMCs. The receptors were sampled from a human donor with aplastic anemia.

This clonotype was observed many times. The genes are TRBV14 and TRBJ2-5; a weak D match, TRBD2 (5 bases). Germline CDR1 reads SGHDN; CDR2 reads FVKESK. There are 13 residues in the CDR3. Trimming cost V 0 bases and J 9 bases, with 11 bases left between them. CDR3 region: CASSQDLVRAQYF. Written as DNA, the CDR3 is TGTGCCAGCAGCCAAGATCTTGTGCGGGCCCAGTACTTC.

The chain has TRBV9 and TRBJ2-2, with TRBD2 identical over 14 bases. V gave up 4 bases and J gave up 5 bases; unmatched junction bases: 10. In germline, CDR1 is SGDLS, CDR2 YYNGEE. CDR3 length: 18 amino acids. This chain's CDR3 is CASSSSGLAGGGTGELFF. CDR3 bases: TGTGCCAGCAGCTCCTCCGGACTAGCGGGGGGAGGGACCGGGGAGCTGTTTTTT.

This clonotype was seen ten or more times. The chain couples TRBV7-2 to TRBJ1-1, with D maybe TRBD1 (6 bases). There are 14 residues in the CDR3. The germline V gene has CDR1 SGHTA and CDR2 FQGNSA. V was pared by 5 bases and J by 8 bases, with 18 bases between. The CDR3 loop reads CASSALQGFTEAFF. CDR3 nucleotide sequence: TGTGCCAGCAGCGCATTACAGGGCTTCACGGAAGCTTTCTTT.

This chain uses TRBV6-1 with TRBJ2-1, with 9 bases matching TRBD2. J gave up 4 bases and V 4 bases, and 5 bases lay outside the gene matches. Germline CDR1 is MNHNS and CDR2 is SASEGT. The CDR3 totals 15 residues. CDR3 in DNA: TGTGCCAGCAGTGCCAAGACTAGCGGATACAATGAGCAGTTCTTC. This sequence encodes CASSAKTSGYNEQFF.

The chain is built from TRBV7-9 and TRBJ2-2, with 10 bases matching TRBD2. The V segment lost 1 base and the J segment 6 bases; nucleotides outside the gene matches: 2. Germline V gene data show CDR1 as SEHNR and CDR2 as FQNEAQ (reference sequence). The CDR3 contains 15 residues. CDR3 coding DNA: TGTGCCAGCAGCTTAGGCCTAGCGGGAGCCGGGGAGCTGTTTTTT. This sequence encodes CASSLGLAGAGELFF. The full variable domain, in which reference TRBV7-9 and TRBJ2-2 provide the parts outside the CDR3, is DTGVSQNPRHKITKRGQNVTFRCDPISEHNRLYWYRQTLGQGPEFLTYFQNEAQLEKSRLLSDRFSAERPKGSFSTLEIQRTEQGDSAMYLCASSLGLAGAGELFFGEGSRLTVL.